Listed below are T cell receptor beta chains from one sample, sequenced in a study of T cells after yellow fever vaccination. TCRdb reprocessed the 5' RACE reads via MiXCR and lists one record per CDR3 protein. Of hundreds of thousands of distinct CDR3 sequences in the sample, roughly 12% were seen once. The sample in question was PBMCs, obtained on the day of the yellow fever booster vaccination. The receptors originated from a man aged 25 to 40 who received the YFV17D yellow fever vaccine. Each CDR3 is given with its conserved first and last residue. The D gene is left open where the match is weak. Clone size is not always given. Where it is, it says once, few, many or a class for expanded clones.

D gene,V gene,CDR3 length,J gene,clone size,CDR3 protein,CDR3 DNA
TRBD2,TRBV3-1,16,TRBJ2-1,NA,CASSQETSGRASGQFF,TGTGCCAGCAGCCAGGAGACTAGCGGGAGGGCCTCTGGGCAGTTCTTC
TRBD2,TRBV10-3,14,TRBJ2-7,few,CAISLAGEVGEQYF,TGTGCCATCAGTCTAGCGGGAGAAGTGGGCGAGCAGTACTTC
TRBD1,TRBV5-1,16,TRBJ2-3,NA,CASSLLGQGSTDTQYF,TGCGCCAGCAGCTTATTAGGACAGGGGAGCACAGATACGCAGTATTTT
NA,TRBV24-1,11,TRBJ2-1,many,CAPLISDEQFF,TGTGCCCCCTTGATTTCCGATGAGCAGTTCTTC
TRBD1,TRBV30,14,TRBJ2-1,NA,CAWVTGTGGLEQFF,TGTGCCTGGGTAACCGGGACAGGGGGCCTTGAGCAGTTCTTC
TRBD1,TRBV27,16,TRBJ1-1,NA,CASSLGTGGVGTEAFF,TGTGCCAGCAGTTTAGGGACAGGGGGCGTTGGGACTGAAGCTTTCTTT
NA,TRBV6-5,14,TRBJ2-1,NA,CASSYGQFHNEQFF,TGTGCCAGCAGTTACGGGCAGTTTCACAATGAGCAGTTCTTC
TRBD1,TRBV10-3,18,TRBJ2-1,NA,CAISASPGTGGFSNEQFF,TGTGCCATCAGTGCCTCTCCCGGGACAGGGGGTTTCTCCAATGAGCAGTTCTTC
NA,TRBV20-1,15,TRBJ2-3,many,CSANPAGPSSGTQYF,TGCAGTGCTAACCCCGCGGGACCTTCCTCCGGTACGCAGTATTTT
TRBD1,TRBV6-1,18,TRBJ1-3,few,CASRPGGELREGRNTIYF,TGTGCCAGCAGGCCAGGGGGCGAATTGCGGGAGGGAAGAAACACCATATATTTT
NA,TRBV7-7,17,TRBJ2-6,few,CASSSRGRPPGANVLTF,TGTGCCAGCAGCTCCAGAGGTCGGCCCCCTGGGGCCAACGTCCTGACTTTC
NA,TRBV19,13,TRBJ2-5,NA,CASSLNIRETQYF,TGTGCCAGTAGTCTCAACATACGGGAGACCCAGTACTTC